This TCR beta chain was found in a study of blood T cell repertoires in COVID-19. Study-wide background: PBMCs, B-cell-depleted T cells, or T cells were the source of the cDNA or gDNA that made up the material.

Germline assignment: CDR1 SGHNT and CDR2 YYREEE (reference sequence). This CDR3 contains 15 residues. V dropped 2 bases and J dropped 3; count of bases not matched to a gene: 2. Libraries were prepared by immunoSEQ multiplex PCR; TCRdb keeps only in-frame clonotypes and omits some of them. This table holds approximately 50,000 clones, roughly 88% found once. Sequencing used peripheral blood. The chain links TRBV5-4 to TRBJ2-7; 13 bases line up with TRBD2. This sequence originates from a human donor in a cohort sampled during active COVID-19. CDR3 residues: CASSLGTSGVYEQYF. The DNA for the CDR3 is TGTGCCAGCAGCTTAGGGACTAGCGGGGTCTACGAGCAGTACTTC.